This passage covers 7 T cell receptor beta chains from one sample sequenced in a study of shared clonotypes between healthy human individuals. Clones were sequenced by immunoSEQ multiplex PCR, and TCRdb holds only the in-frame ones, with some missing. The sample records hundreds of thousands of clones, roughly three quarters being singletons. Material: PBMCs. These TCRs come from a woman in her 40s in good health. Some clones in this sample may be carry-over from other donors' samples.

This clone was seen repeatedly, ten times or more. The chain combines TRBV7-9 with TRBJ2-2, with 13 bases identical to TRBD2. Germline assignment: CDR1 SEHNR and CDR2 FQNEAQ (reference sequence). With 5 bases clipped from V and 2 bases from J, the junction kept 8 bases outside the gene matches. The CDR3 is 18 residues long. The chain's CDR3 is CASSPGTSGTENTGELFF. DNA of the CDR3: TGTGCCAGCAGCCCGGGGACTAGCGGGACCGAAAACACCGGGGAGCTGTTTTTT.

The J gene is TRBJ2-1, the V gene TRBV19, with D uncertain. The CDR3 loop spans 13 amino acids. V was cut by 8 bases and J by 0 bases, with 8 bases left in between. Germline lookup yields CDR1 LNHDA and CDR2 SQIVND (reference sequence). CDR3: CASRPYSYNEQFF. CDR3 coding DNA: TGTGCCAGTCGTCCGTACTCCTACAATGAGCAGTTCTTC.

In the case of this clone: This probably arose from a read error, given a far larger clone one base away. This CDR3 is also generated by other DNA sequences in the sample. The rearrangement uses TRBV18 and TRBJ2-4; 9 bases align to TRBD1. This CDR3 contains 13 residues. J lost 7 bases, V lost 6 bases, and 4 bases had no gene match. In germline, CDR1 is KGHSH, CDR2 LQKENI. CDR3 region: CASSRDRGNIQYF. The CDR3 nucleotides read TGTGCCAGCTCCCGAGACAGGGGGAACATTCAGTACTTC.

This clone appeared many times. The CDR3 DNA sequence: TGTGCCAGCAGTGAAAGTACAGGGGGCTCCTACGAGCAGTACTTC. Its translation is CASSESTGGSYEQYF. This chain links TRBV6-1 with TRBJ2-7, with 8 bases lining up with TRBD1. V lost 2 bases, J lost 0 bases, and 3 bases stayed unmatched. This CDR3 spans 15 amino acids. In germline, CDR1 is MNHNS, CDR2 SASEGT.

The chain combines TRBV2 with TRBJ2-7; D may be TRBD1 (5 bases). Trimming took 6 bases from V and 7 from J, leaving 19 bases between them. This CDR3 is 14 amino acids long. Germline V CDR1 and CDR2: SNHLY, FYNNEI. The CDR3 here is CASSRRSGHWEQYF. DNA for the CDR3: TGTGCCAGCAGCCGTCGGTCCGGACATTGGGAGCAGTACTTC.

The chain has TRBV7-2 and TRBJ1-2; 9 bases match TRBD1. This CDR3 has 15 amino acids. Looked up from germline, CDR1 is SGHTA and CDR2 is FQGNSA. The trim removed 5 bases at V and 3 bases at J, leaving 7 bases unmatched. CDR3 amino acids: CASSLRDRAYYGYTF. CDR3 DNA: TGTGCCAGCAGCCTGCGGGACAGGGCCTACTATGGCTACACCTTC. Together with reference TRBV7-2 and TRBJ1-2, the CDR3 gives the full variable domain: GAGVSQSPSNKVTEKGKDVELRCDPISGHTALYWYRQSLGQGLEFLIYFQGNSAPDKSGLPSDRFSAERTGGSVSTLTIQRTQQEDSAVYLCASSLRDRAYYGYTFGSGTRLTVV.

Details on this clone: Other DNA sequences within the sample encode an identical CDR3. The rearrangement joins TRBV11-2 to TRBJ2-5, with D perhaps assigned TRBD1 or TRBD2 (6 bases each). The CDR3 runs to 13 residues. Germline CDR1 reads SGHAT; CDR2 reads FQNNGV. Trimming pared 5 bases from V and 5 bases from J, leaving 12 bases between. The CDR3 here is CASSAGGGETQYF. The CDR3, as DNA: TGTGCCAGCAGCGCCGGGGGCGGGGAGACCCAGTACTTC.